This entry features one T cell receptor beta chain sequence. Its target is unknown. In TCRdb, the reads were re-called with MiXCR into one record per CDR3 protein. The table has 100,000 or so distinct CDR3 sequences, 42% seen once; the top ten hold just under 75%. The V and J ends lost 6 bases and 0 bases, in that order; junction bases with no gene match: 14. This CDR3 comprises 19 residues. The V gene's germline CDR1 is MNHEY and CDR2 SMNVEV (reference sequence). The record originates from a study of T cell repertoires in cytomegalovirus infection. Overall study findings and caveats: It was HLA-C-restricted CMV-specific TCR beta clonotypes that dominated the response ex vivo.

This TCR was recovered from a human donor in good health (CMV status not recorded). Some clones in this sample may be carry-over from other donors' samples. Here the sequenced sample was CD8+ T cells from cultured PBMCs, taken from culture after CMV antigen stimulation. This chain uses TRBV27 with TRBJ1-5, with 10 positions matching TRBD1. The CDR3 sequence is CASRPSGQGSGYSNQPQHF. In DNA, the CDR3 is TGTGCCAGCAGACCGTCGGGACAGGGGTCGGGCTATAGCAATCAGCCCCAGCATTTT.